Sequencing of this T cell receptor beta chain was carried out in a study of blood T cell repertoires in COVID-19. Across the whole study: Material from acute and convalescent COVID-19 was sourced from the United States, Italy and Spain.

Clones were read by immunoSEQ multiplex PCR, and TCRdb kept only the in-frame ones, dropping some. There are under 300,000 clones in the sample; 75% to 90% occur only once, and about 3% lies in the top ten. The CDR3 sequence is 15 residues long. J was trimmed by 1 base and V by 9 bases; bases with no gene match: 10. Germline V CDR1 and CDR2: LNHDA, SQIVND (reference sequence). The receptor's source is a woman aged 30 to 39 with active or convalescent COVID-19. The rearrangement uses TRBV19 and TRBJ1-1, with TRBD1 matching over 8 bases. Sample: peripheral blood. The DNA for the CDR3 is TGTGCCAGCAAACCCGACAGGGGTAGGAACACTGAAGCTTTCTTT. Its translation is CASKPDRGRNTEAFF.